Listed here are 3 T cell receptor beta chains from one sample, sequenced in a study of T cells in Graves' hyperthyroidism and ophthalmopathy. Researchers amplified the TCR beta CDR3 regions from RNA transcripts. HTBI primers drove first-round RT-PCR of the TCR CDR3. TCRdb re-called the multiplex PCR reads through MiXCR, storing one row per CDR3 protein. The table shows approximately 600,000 distinct CDR3 sequences, with more than 20% occurring only once. The sequencing input was blood. The source of these receptors is a man in his thirties or forties with Graves' ophthalmopathy.

This clonotype came up a few times. The rearrangement uses TRBV20-1 and TRBJ2-3, with 10 positions matching TRBD2. From germline, CDR1 is DFQATT and CDR2 SNEGSKA (reference sequence). The CDR3 consists of 15 residues. V gave up 5 bases and J gave up 0 bases; unmatched junction bases: 5. The CDR3 here is CSAGLADASTDTQYF. The CDR3 DNA is TGCAGTGCTGGACTAGCGGATGCTAGCACAGATACGCAGTATTTT.

The gene calls are TRBV4-2 and TRBJ2-1; the D is unclear. V was shortened by 0 bases and J by 9 bases, with 15 bases between the two germline ends. Per the germline V gene, CDR1 is LGHNA and CDR2 is YNFKEQ. The CDR3 spans 15 residues. The CDR3 DNA sequence: TGTGCCAGCAGCCAAGAAACCGTTCGGACGGGTGAGCAGTTCTTC. It translates to CASSQETVRTGEQFF.

This clonotype appeared a few times. This sequence joins TRBV30 and TRBJ1-4; D unclear. In germline, CDR1 is GTSNPN, CDR2 SVGIG (reference sequence). V shed 0 bases and J shed 0 bases, with 11 bases lying between them. This CDR3 spans 16 amino acids. CDR3 coding DNA: TGTGCCTGGAGTGTCCGGGGATATCCAACTAATGAAAAACTGTTTTTT. It encodes CAWSVRGYPTNEKLFF.